The 20 T cell receptor beta chains in this list originate from one sample, sequenced in a study of human T cells and chemical hapten exposure. Time point specified: patch test 2, 6 weeks after DPC sensitization. Treatment noted: therapeutic diphenylcyclopropenone sensitization with weekly scalp DPC. TCRdb reprocessed the RACE reads with MiXCR, giving one entry per CDR3 protein. This table holds under 85,000 distinct CDR3 sequences, 10% to 13% found once. The sequenced sample was whole blood, obtained in connection with sensitization to the hapten diphenylcyclopropenone (DPC). The receptors originated from a woman aged 45-59 years with alopecia areata. Some clones in this sample may be carry-over from other donors' samples.

This clonotype occurred many times. This sequence joins TRBV11-2 and TRBJ1-1, with D unclear. Germline V gives CDR1 SGHAT, CDR2 FQNNGV. The CDR3 has 15 amino acids. Trimming took 0 bases from V and 1 from J, leaving 9 bases between them. CDR3 sequence (DNA): TGTGCCAGCAGCTTAGAAATCCGGGCGAACACTGAAGCTTTCTTT. Its translation: CASSLEIRANTEAFF.

In this sample, this clonotype turned up many times. V is TRBV24-1 and J is TRBJ2-3; TRBD2 matches at 9 bases. The V and J ends lost 0 bases and 3 bases, in that order; junction bases with no gene match: 15. Germline lookup yields CDR1 KGHDR and CDR2 SFDVKD. This CDR3 is 20 amino acids long. The CDR3 DNA reads as TGTGCCACCAGTGATTTGAAGGACGGTTGGCGGGAGGGCAGGACAGATACGCAGTATTTT. Amino acids: CATSDLKDGWREGRTDTQYF.

This clonotype was detected many times. This CDR3 reads CSVAPGTPSGEQYF. CDR3 nucleotides: TGCAGCGTTGCCCCCGGGACTCCCTCGGGGGAGCAGTACTTC. The rearrangement uses TRBV29-1 and TRBJ2-7; perhaps TRBD2 as D (6 bases). V dropped 4 bases and J dropped 7 bases, with 20 bases sitting between them. The CDR3 has 14 amino acids. Germline CDR1 and CDR2: SQVTM and ANQGSEA.

This clonotype was seen ten or more times. This chain connects TRBV4-1 to TRBJ2-2; 7 nucleotides agree with TRBD2. Germline CDR1 reads MGHRA; CDR2 reads YSYEKL. The CDR3 length is 15 residues. Trimming cost V 3 bases and J 4 bases; bases outside gene matches: 5. The CDR3 DNA follows: TGCGCCAGCAGCCATCCCCCTAGCGGCACCGGGGAGCTGTTTTTT. Its translation: CASSHPPSGTGELFF.

This clonotype was counted many times. V and J are TRBV5-4 and TRBJ2-6; D is tentatively TRBD1 or TRBD2 (5 bases each). Germline V gene sequence: CDR1 SGHNT, CDR2 YYREEE (reference sequence). V was clipped by 3 bases and J by 0 bases, with 13 bases between them. The CDR3 extends over 17 amino acids. CDR3 coding DNA: TGTGCCAGCAGCTGGCGCCGGGGCGACTCTGGGGCCAACGTCCTGACTTTC. Protein product: CASSWRRGDSGANVLTF.

This clonotype has at least ten counts. CDR3 protein: CSATGTLGQFF. The CDR3, as DNA: TGCAGTGCAACCGGGACTCTCGGCCAGTTCTTC. V usage is TRBV20-1 and J usage is TRBJ2-1; maybe TRBD2 (6 bases). This CDR3 is built from 11 residues. The V gene lost 6 bases and the J gene lost 13 bases, with 16 bases spanning the gap. From germline, CDR1 is DFQATT and CDR2 SNEGSKA (reference sequence).

This clonotype was recorded a few times. The chain links TRBV7-6 to TRBJ2-7, with 7 nucleotides matching TRBD1. V trimming: 2 bases; J trimming: 1 base; junction bases outside the gene matches: 5. CDR1 and CDR2 from the germline V gene are SGHVS and FNYEAQ. The CDR3 is 15 amino acids. The CDR3 DNA reads as TGTGCCAGCAGCTTAACAGGGGCTTTGTCCTACGAGCAGTACTTC. This translates into CASSLTGALSYEQYF.

This clonotype was seen ten or more times. The chain is built from TRBV12-3 or TRBV12-4 and TRBJ1-2, with D possibly being TRBD1 (5 bases). The CDR3 loop spans 17 amino acids. V was pared by 3 bases and J by 5 bases, with 22 bases between. The CDR3 loop is CASSFSGVGPTSYGYTF. Written as DNA, the CDR3 is TGTGCCAGCAGTTTTTCGGGGGTGGGGCCTACCTCTTATGGCTACACCTTC.

The sample holds a few counts of this clonotype. The junction shows a germline mismatch at one end, possibly a read error. This chain links TRBV6-1 with TRBJ1-2, with 9 nucleotides matching TRBD1. The CDR3 consists of 11 residues. Germline V gene data show CDR1 as MNHNS and CDR2 as SASEGT. This CDR3 is CASSTWTGANF. The DNA of the CDR3 is TGTGCCAGCAGTACCTGGACAGGGGCCAACTTC.

This clonotype has a count of ten or more. J is TRBJ1-2 and V is TRBV14; 7 positions match TRBD1. J lost 2 bases, V lost 0 bases, and 6 bases had no gene match. The V gene's germline CDR1 is SGHDN and CDR2 FVKESK. The CDR3 loop spans 16 amino acids. The DNA for the CDR3 is TGTGCCAGCAGCCAAGACTACAGGGGATCGAACTATGGCTACACCTTC. Residues: CASSQDYRGSNYGYTF.

The chain joins TRBV12-3 or TRBV12-4 to TRBJ2-7; 8 bases agree with TRBD1. V trimming: 2 bases; J trimming: 6 bases; junction bases outside the gene matches: 9. This CDR3 contains 15 residues. The CDR3 DNA reads TGTGCCAGCAGTTTACAAGGGACAGGTATCAGCGAGCAGTACTTC. As protein: CASSLQGTGISEQYF.

This clonotype was counted many times. The V gene is TRBV15, the J gene TRBJ2-1; 9 nucleotides match TRBD2. This CDR3 has 16 amino acids. Germline-derived CDR1 and CDR2 are LNHNV and YYDKDF (reference sequence). V lost 2 bases, J lost 9 bases, and 11 bases stayed unmatched. CDR3 sequence reads: CATSRFGTSIFGEQFF. DNA of the CDR3: TGTGCCACCAGCAGATTCGGGACTAGCATTTTCGGTGAGCAGTTCTTC.

This clonotype occurred a few times. This CDR3 reads CASSGAGQGGEKLFF. For the CDR3, the DNA is TGTGCCAGCAGCGGGGCTGGACAGGGAGGGGAAAAACTGTTTTTT. V is TRBV9 and J is TRBJ1-4, with 8 nucleotides matching TRBD1. Germline CDR1 SGDLS, CDR2 YYNGEE. CDR3 size: 15 residues. After removal of 3 bases from V and 8 bases from J, the junction contained 9 bases not matched to a gene.

This clonotype was observed at least ten times. This rearrangement joins TRBV12-3 or TRBV12-4 to TRBJ1-5; possible D gene TRBD1, 6 bases. V gave up 5 bases and J gave up 4 bases, with 15 bases separating them. The CDR3 contains 15 residues. This CDR3 reads CASSPRGHQNQPQHF. In DNA, the CDR3 is TGTGCCAGCAGTCCAAGGGGACATCAAAATCAGCCCCAGCATTTT.

This clonotype was observed many times. The V gene is TRBV29-1, the J gene TRBJ1-1, with D perhaps TRBD1 (5 bases). This CDR3 spans 12 amino acids. The V gene's germline CDR1 is SQVTM and CDR2 ANQGSEA. The V end was cut by 4 bases, the J end by 5 bases, with 11 bases between. For the CDR3, the DNA is TGCAGCGTTGCAGGGCGGAGTACTGAAGCTTTCTTT. Its protein is CSVAGRSTEAFF.

This clonotype showed up many times. The rearrangement uses TRBV7-8 and TRBJ2-3; 14 bases match TRBD2. Trimming cost V 2 bases and J 5 bases; bases outside gene matches: 12. CDR1 is SGHVS, CDR2 FQNEAQ, per germline. CDR3 length equals 19 residues. Here the CDR3 reads CASSLPREGLAGGRDTQYF. The CDR3 DNA sequence: TGTGCCAGCAGCTTACCGAGGGAAGGACTAGCGGGAGGTAGAGATACGCAGTATTTT.

This clonotype was seen many times. The chain couples TRBV4-2 to TRBJ1-6; tentative D call: TRBD1 (5 bases). V dropped 0 bases and J dropped 8 bases, with 20 bases sitting between them. Germline V CDR1 and CDR2: LGHNA, YNFKEQ. The CDR3 extends over 18 amino acids. The CDR3 DNA is TGTGCCAGCAGCCAAGAATCAGGCCGTGCAGGGTCACATTCACCCCTCCACTTT. Amino acids: CASSQESGRAGSHSPLHF.

This chain uses TRBV4-2 with TRBJ2-7; 10 bases are shared with TRBD2. After removal of 5 bases from V and 5 bases from J, the junction contained 12 bases not matched to a gene. This CDR3 is 16 amino acids long. Germline CDR1 reads LGHNA; CDR2 reads YNFKEQ. The CDR3 spells CASSSRSLAGADEQYF. In DNA form, the CDR3 reads TGTGCCAGCAGCTCGAGATCTCTAGCGGGAGCCGACGAGCAGTACTTC.

This clonotype appeared a few times. V gene TRBV10-2 combines with J gene TRBJ2-7; 11 nucleotides align to TRBD2. This CDR3 spans 14 amino acids. Germline V gene sequence: CDR1 WSHSY, CDR2 SAAADI. The V segment lost 6 bases and the J segment 4 bases; nucleotides outside the gene matches: 5. The CDR3 here is CASSGLAGFYEQYF. CDR3 sequence (DNA): TGCGCCAGCAGCGGACTAGCGGGTTTTTACGAGCAGTACTTC.

This clonotype was counted at least ten times. The genes are TRBV30 and TRBJ1-1, with a weak D call TRBD1 (5 bases). This CDR3 contains 13 residues. Germline V CDR1 and CDR2: GTSNPN, SVGIG (reference sequence). V lost 2 bases to trimming and J lost 3 bases, with 10 bases between them. CDR3 nucleotide sequence: TGTGCCTGGAGTCACACGGGGGACACTGAAGCTTTCTTT. Protein product: CAWSHTGDTEAFF.